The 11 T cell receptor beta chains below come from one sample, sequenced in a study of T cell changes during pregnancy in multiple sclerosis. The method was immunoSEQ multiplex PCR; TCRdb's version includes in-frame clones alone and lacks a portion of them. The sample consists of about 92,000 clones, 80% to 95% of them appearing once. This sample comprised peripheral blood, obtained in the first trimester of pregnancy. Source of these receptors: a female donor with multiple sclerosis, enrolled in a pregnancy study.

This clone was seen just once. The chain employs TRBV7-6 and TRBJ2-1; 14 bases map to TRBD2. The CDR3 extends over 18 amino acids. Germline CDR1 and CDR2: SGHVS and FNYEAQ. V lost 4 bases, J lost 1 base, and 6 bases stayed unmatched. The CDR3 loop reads CASSSGLAGVESYNEQFF. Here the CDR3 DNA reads TGTGCCAGCAGCTCGGGACTAGCGGGAGTAGAATCCTACAATGAGCAGTTCTTC. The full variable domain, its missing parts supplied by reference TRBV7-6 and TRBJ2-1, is GAGVSQSPRYKVTKRGQDVALRCDPISGHVSLYWYRQALGQGPEFLTYFNYEAQQDKSGLPNDRFSAERPEGSISTLTIQRTEQRDSAMYRCASSSGLAGVESYNEQFFGPGTRLTVL.

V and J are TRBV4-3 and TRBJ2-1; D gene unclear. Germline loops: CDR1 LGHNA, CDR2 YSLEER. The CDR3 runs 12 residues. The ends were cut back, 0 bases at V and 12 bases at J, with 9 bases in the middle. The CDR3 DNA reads TGCGCCAGCAGCCAAGATGCAGGTGGGCAGTTCTTC. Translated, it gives CASSQDAGGQFF.

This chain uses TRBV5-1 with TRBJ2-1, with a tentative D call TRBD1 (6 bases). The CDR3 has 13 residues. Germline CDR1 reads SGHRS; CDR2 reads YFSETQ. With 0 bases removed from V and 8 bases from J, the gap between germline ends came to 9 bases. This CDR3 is CASSLVQGHEQFF. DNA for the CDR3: TGCGCCAGCAGCTTGGTCCAGGGGCATGAGCAGTTCTTC.

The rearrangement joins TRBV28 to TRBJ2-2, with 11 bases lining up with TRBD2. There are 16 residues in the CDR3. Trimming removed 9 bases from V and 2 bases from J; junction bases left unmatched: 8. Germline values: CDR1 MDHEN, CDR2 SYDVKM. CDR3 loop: CASVLAGGGNTGELFF. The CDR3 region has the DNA TGTGCCAGTGTTCTAGCGGGAGGCGGAAACACCGGGGAGCTGTTTTTT. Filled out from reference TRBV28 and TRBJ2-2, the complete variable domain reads DVKVTQSSRYLVKRTGEKVFLECVQDMDHENMFWYRQDPGLGLRLIYFSYDVKMKEKGDIPEGYSVSREKKERFSLILESASTNQTSMYLCASVLAGGGNTGELFFGEGSRLTVL.

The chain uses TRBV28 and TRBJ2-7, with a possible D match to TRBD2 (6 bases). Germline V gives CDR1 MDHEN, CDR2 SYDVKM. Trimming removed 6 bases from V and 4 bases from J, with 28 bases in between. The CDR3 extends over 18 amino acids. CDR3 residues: CASSLSLRDGSAIYEQYF. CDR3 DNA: TGTGCCAGCAGCCTATCCCTTAGAGACGGGAGCGCCATTTACGAGCAGTACTTC.

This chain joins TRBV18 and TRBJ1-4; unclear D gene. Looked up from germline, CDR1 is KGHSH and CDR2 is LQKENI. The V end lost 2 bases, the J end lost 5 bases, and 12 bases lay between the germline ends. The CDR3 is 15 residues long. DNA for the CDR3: TGTGCCAGCTCACCAAGCAGGACTTCAAATGAAAAACTGTTTTTT. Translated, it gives CASSPSRTSNEKLFF.

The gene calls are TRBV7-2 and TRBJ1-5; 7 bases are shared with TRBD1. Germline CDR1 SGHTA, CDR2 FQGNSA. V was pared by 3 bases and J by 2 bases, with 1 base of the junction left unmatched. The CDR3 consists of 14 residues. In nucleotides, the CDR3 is TGTGCCAGCAGCTTGAGGGGGCGCAATCAGCCCCAGCATTTT. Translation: CASSLRGRNQPQHF.

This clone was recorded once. The CDR3 DNA follows: TGTGCCAGCATTGCTCAGGGGGCCCCTAACTATGGCTACACCTTC. This encodes CASIAQGAPNYGYTF. The V gene is TRBV28, the J gene TRBJ1-2, with 8 bases that match TRBD1. The J segment lost 0 bases and the V segment lost 7 bases, leaving 7 bases of the junction unmatched. The CDR3 is 15 amino acids. CDR1 and CDR2 (germline): MDHEN, SYDVKM.

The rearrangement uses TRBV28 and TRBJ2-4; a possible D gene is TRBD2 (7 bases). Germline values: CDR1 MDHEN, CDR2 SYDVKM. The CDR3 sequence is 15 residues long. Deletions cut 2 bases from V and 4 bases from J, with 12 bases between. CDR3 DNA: TGTGCCAGCAGTTTAGGGGGGGCGCGAAAAAACATTCAGTACTTC. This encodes CASSLGGARKNIQYF.

The CDR3 nucleotides read TGTGCCAGCAGCTCCGAGGTGAACTCCTACGAGCAGTACTTC. It specifies CASSSEVNSYEQYF. The chain links TRBV7-9 to TRBJ2-7, with D uncertain. Trimming cost V 4 bases and J 0 bases, with 10 bases left between them. The CDR3 is made up of 14 amino acids. The germline gives CDR1 SEHNR, CDR2 FQNEAQ (reference sequence).

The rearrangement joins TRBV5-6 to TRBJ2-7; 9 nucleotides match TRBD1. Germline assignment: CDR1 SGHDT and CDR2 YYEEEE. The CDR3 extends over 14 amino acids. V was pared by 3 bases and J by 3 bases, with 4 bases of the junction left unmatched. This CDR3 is CASSSPTGGYEQYF. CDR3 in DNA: TGTGCCAGCAGCTCACCGACAGGGGGCTACGAGCAGTACTTC.